This is a list of T cell receptor beta chains from one sample in a study of prognosis after radiotherapy for stage I lung cancer. TCRdb re-called the multiplex PCR reads through MiXCR, storing one row per CDR3 protein. The table has roughly 26,000 distinct CDR3 sequences, about 30% seen once. This material consisted of PBMCs, taken before or after stereotactic body radiation therapy (not recorded which). The receptors derive from a donor aged 50 or older with non-small cell lung cancer. Both conserved end residues are part of each CDR3. A D gene is named only where the DNA matches it firmly. Clone size is stated in some rows and not others, as once, few, many or a class when expanded.

TRBV7-2	NA	TRBJ2-1	NA	TGTGCCAGCAGCTTAGCGTCCACAGGTTCGGTTGAGCAGTTCTTC	CASSLASTGSVEQFF
TRBV5-1	TRBD2	TRBJ2-7	many	TGCGCCAGCAGCTTGAAGCCGGCGGGGGTCAACGAGCAGTACTTC	CASSLKPAGVNEQYF
TRBV2	NA	TRBJ2-2	many	TGTGCCAGCGGGAAATCCACCGGGGAGCTGTTTTTT	CASGKSTGELFF
TRBV7-9	TRBD1	TRBJ1-4	many	TGTGCCAGCAGCTTGCAGGACAGGGGGCGTAATGAAAAACTGTTTTTT	CASSLQDRGRNEKLFF
TRBV7-9	NA	TRBJ2-1	many	TGTGCCAGCAGCTCGACTAGCTCCTACAATGAGCAGTTCTTC	CASSSTSSYNEQFF
TRBV12-3/TRBV12-4	NA	TRBJ2-1	many	TGTGCCAGCAATTACGGGCGACGGGGGTACAATGAGCAGTTCTTC	CASNYGRRGYNEQFF
TRBV6-2/TRBV6-3	NA	TRBJ2-2	NA	TGTGCCAGCAGTCACCCCCCACGGGGCGGCGGGGAGCTGTTTTTT	CASSHPPRGGGELFF
TRBV5-6	NA	TRBJ1-3	many	TGTGCCAGCAGCTTGACCGGTAGATCAGCTGGAAACACCATATATTTT	CASSLTGRSAGNTIYF
TRBV2	TRBD1	TRBJ1-4	many	TGTGCCAGCAGGCCTCGGGACAGGGATGAAAAACTGTTTTTT	CASRPRDRDEKLFF
TRBV19	NA	TRBJ1-2	NA	TGTGCCAGTAGTCCTCTCGCAGGGCCCGGGGGCTACACCTTC	CASSPLAGPGGYTF
TRBV5-1	NA	TRBJ2-3	many	TGCGCCAGCAGCTTGGTGGAGGGGGCAGATACGCAGTATTTT	CASSLVEGADTQYF
TRBV30	TRBD1	TRBJ1-4	many	TGTGCCTGGAGTGCGACAGGGAACTACAATGAAAAACTGTTTTTT	CAWSATGNYNEKLFF
TRBV7-9	NA	TRBJ1-2	NA	TGTGCCAGCAGCTCCGGGAGGAACTATGGCTACACCTTC	CASSSGRNYGYTF
TRBV11-2	NA	TRBJ2-2	many	TGTGCCAGCAGTAATACAGGGTCCCGTGGGGAGCTGTTTTTT	CASSNTGSRGELFF
TRBV9	NA	TRBJ1-3	many	TGTGCCAGCAGCGTAGAAGGGTCCTCTGGAAACACCATATATTTT	CASSVEGSSGNTIYF
TRBV20-1	TRBD2	TRBJ2-7	many	TGCAGTGCCTTCGGAGGGGAGGGCTACGAGCAGTACTTC	CSAFGGEGYEQYF
TRBV12-3/TRBV12-4	NA	TRBJ1-5	many	TGTGCCAGCAGTCCACAGGGACGGGATCAGCCCCAACATTTT	CASSPQGRDQPQHF
TRBV10-3	TRBD2	TRBJ2-2	many	TGTGCCATCCTCCGGGGGGGGGCCGGGGAGCTGTTTTTT	CAILRGGAGELFF
TRBV12-3/TRBV12-4	NA	TRBJ1-1	many	TGTGCCAGCAGTTTAAGCAGGGGAGACGAAGCTTTCTTT	CASSLSRGDEAFF
TRBV12-3/TRBV12-4	NA	TRBJ1-1	NA	TGTGCCAGCAGTTTTATGATCTCTCGTGCGGGGGCTAGGACGGTGAACACTGAAGCTTTCTTT	CASSFMISRAGARTVNTEAFF
TRBV2	TRBD1	TRBJ2-2	many	TGTGCCAGCGGGGGGACAGGGGAGACCGGGGAGCTGTTTTTT	CASGGTGETGELFF
TRBV27	NA	TRBJ1-2	many	TGTGCCAGCAGTTTTATAGACAGAGCTAACTATGGCTACACCTTC	CASSFIDRANYGYTF
TRBV28	TRBD1	TRBJ1-3	NA	TGTGCCAGCAGCTCTCCGGGACAGGGAATAAAGCGTAGAAACACCATATATTTT	CASSSPGQGIKRRNTIYF
TRBV19	TRBD2	TRBJ2-7	many	TGTGCCAGTAGTAGGGACTACTACGAGCAGTACTTC	CASSRDYYEQYF
TRBV30	NA	TRBJ1-6	NA	TGTGCCTGGGAACAGTGGTCAAAAAATTCACCCCTCCACTTT	CAWEQWSKNSPLHF
TRBV3-1	NA	TRBJ2-3	many	TGTGCCAGCAGCCAAATCGGGGATACGCAGTATTTT	CASSQIGDTQYF
TRBV19	TRBD1	TRBJ1-6	NA	TGTGCCAGTACCCCTAACGGGACAGATTTTTCACCCGTCCACTTT	CASTPNGTDFSPVHF
TRBV20-1	NA	TRBJ2-7	NA	TGCAGTGCTAGAGATCGAAGTTGGGGGTCCCACTACTACGAGCAGTACTTC	CSARDRSWGSHYYEQYF
TRBV4-3	NA	TRBJ1-2	NA	TGCGCCAGCAGCCAAGGTACGGGCCCTAACTATGGCTACACCTTC	CASSQGTGPNYGYTF
TRBV15	TRBD1	TRBJ2-5	many	TGTGCCACCAGCCCGCCTTTCGGCTTACAGGGGGCGGGGGAGACCCAGTACTTC	CATSPPFGLQGAGETQYF
TRBV7-9	NA	TRBJ1-1	NA	TGTGCCAGCAGCCCTAGGGACCTGCGGGCTACTGAAGCTTTCTTT	CASSPRDLRATEAFF